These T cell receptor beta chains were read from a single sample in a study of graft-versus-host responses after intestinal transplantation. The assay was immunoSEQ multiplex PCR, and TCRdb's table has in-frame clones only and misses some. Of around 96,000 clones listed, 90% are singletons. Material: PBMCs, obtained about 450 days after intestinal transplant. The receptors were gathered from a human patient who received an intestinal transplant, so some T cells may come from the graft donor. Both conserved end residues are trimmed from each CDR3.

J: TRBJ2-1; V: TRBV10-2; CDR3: ASSREAHNEQF
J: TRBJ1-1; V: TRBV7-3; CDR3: ASSPTGQAPAEAF
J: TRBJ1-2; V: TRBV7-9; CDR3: ASSLGERVDGYT
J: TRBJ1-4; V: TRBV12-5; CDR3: ASGQPGQGITNEKLF
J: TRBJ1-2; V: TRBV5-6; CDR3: ASGLRDRGNNGYT
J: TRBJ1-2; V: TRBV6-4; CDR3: ASSDSYGYT
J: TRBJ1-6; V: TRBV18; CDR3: ASWNRASNSPLH
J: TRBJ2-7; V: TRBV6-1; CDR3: AGRTGSYEQY
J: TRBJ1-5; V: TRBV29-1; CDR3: SVEVDARQPQH
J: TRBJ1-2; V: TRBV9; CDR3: ASSVVTGDGYT
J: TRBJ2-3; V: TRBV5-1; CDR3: ASSWRGGTDTQY
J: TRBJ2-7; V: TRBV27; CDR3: ASSRTRTYEQY
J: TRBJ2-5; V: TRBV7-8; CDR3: ASSLEAGSLVKTQY
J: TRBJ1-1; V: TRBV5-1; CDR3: ASSLDPGSDTEAF
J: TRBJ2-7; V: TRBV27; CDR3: ASSLFWTGVEQY
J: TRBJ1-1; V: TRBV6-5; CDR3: ASSYGQLNTEAF
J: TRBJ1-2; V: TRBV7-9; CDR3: ASSLPNYGYT
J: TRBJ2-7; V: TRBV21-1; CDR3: ASSKDGPYEQY
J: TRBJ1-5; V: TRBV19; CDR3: ASSIVGRGNQPQH
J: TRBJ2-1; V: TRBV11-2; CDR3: ASSPGTSSYNEQF
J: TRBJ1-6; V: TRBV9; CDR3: ASSVGSGQGSSYNSPLH
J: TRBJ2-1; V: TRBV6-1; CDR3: ASSGHRTTRNEQF
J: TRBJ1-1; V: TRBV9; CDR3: ASSGQALQAF